The clone carrying this T cell receptor beta chain came up many times. Its antigen is not identified. Synthesis of cDNA used 5'RACE (with 10-nucleotide random UMIs). The output of every sequencing run exceeded 170 million TCR-beta sequences, derived from 15-18 subjects. TCRdb called the 5' RACE reads again in MiXCR, with one record for every CDR3 protein. This sample has about 22,000 distinct CDR3 sequences; roughly a tenth occur once, and the top ten carry 20% to 25%. The sample comes from a study of neurological immune-mediated disorders. V lost 2 bases and J lost 4; bases outside the gene matches: 6. Germline V gives CDR1 DFQATT, CDR2 SNEGSKA (reference sequence). The CDR3 runs 15 residues. Study conclusions and caveats: None of the CDR3 amino acid sequences of expanded clones were shared across subjects, and this suggested private repertoires in all groups.

The sequenced material came from PBMCs. The sequence was obtained from a woman aged 60-75 years with HTLV-1-associated myelopathy (HAM/TSP). The V and J genes are TRBV20-1 and TRBJ1-4; the match to TRBD1 covers 8 bases. CDR3 amino acids: CSARRGDRINEKLFF. In DNA, the CDR3 is TGCAGTGCTAGAAGGGGGGACAGGATTAATGAAAAACTGTTTTTT.